The 6 T cell receptor beta chains listed next were all sequenced from one sample in a study of blood T cell repertoires in COVID-19. The repertoire was sequenced with immunoSEQ multiplex PCR; TCRdb's copy has only in-frame clones and lacks some. The repertoire holds hundreds of thousands of clones, with more than 70% as singletons. Sequenced input: peripheral blood. The receptors were gathered from a woman aged 70-85 years with COVID-19, enrolled during active disease.

The V gene is TRBV7-8, the J gene TRBJ1-5; D is unresolved. CDR3 size: 14 residues. Per germline, CDR1 SGHVS and CDR2 FQNEAQ. V lost 2 bases and J lost 6, with 11 bases in between. CDR3 amino acids: CASSLQVASQPQHF. The CDR3 DNA is TGTGCCAGCAGCTTACAGGTTGCCTCTCAGCCCCAGCATTTT.

This chain links TRBV7-2 with TRBJ1-5; a possible D gene is TRBD1 (6 bases). The CDR3 length is 15 residues. The germline gives CDR1 SGHTA, CDR2 FQGNSA. The ends were cut back, 0 bases at V and 3 bases at J, with 9 bases in the middle. CDR3 loop: CASSLAGTPNQPQHF. CDR3 sequence (DNA): TGTGCCAGCAGCTTAGCAGGGACACCCAATCAGCCCCAGCATTTT.

The gene calls are TRBV18 and TRBJ2-2, with 7 bases that match TRBD2. CDR1 is KGHSH, CDR2 LQKENI, per germline. The trim removed 8 bases at V and 8 bases at J, leaving 11 bases unmatched. The CDR3 has 14 residues. The CDR3 nucleotides are TGTGCCAGCAAAGGGACTACCTCGGCGGGGGAGCTGTTTTTT. Translating gives CASKGTTSAGELFF.

J is TRBJ1-4 and V is TRBV21-1; the table's D call TRBD1 went unverified against the DNA. TRBV21-1 is labeled a pseudogene. CDR3 size: 14 residues. The CDR3 loop reads CASSYTGSDEKLFF. CDR3 bases: TGTGCCAGCAGCTACACAGGGAGCGATGAAAAACTGTTTTTT.

CDR3 nucleotide sequence: TGTGCCAGCAGCTCCGGACAGGTAAACACTGAAGCTTTCTTT. It specifies CASSSGQVNTEAFF. This chain connects TRBV13 to TRBJ1-1; 7 nucleotides line up with TRBD1. From germline, CDR1 is PRHDT and CDR2 FYEKMQ (reference sequence). This CDR3 comprises 14 residues. V shed 4 bases, J shed 2 bases, and the junction held 4 bases outside the gene matches. The full variable domain, completed using reference TRBV13 and TRBJ1-1, is AAGVIQSPRHLIKEKRETATLKCYPIPRHDTVYWYQQGPGQDPQFLISFYEKMQSDKGSIPDRFSAQQFSDYHSELNMSSLELGDSALYFCASSSGQVNTEAFFGQGTRLTVV.

This chain uses TRBV28 with TRBJ2-2; no clear D gene. V lost 3 bases, J lost 7 bases, and 12 bases lay in between. The CDR3 has 14 residues. The germline CDR1 and CDR2 sequences are MDHEN and SYDVKM. The chain's CDR3 is CASSFQVFNGELFF. For the CDR3, the DNA is TGTGCCAGCAGTTTTCAGGTGTTCAACGGGGAGCTGTTTTTT.